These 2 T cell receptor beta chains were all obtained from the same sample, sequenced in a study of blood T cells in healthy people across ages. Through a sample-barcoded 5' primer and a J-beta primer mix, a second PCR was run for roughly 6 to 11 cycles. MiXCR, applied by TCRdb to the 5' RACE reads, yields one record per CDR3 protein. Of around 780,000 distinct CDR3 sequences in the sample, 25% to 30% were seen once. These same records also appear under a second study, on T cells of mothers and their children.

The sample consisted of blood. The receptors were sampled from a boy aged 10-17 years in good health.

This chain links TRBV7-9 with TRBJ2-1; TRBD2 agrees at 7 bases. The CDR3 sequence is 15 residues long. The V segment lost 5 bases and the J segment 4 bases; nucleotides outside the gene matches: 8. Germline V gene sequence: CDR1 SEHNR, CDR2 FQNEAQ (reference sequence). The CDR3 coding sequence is TGTGCCAGCAGCGGTCGGGGGGAATCATACAATGAGCAGTTCTTC. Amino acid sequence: CASSGRGESYNEQFF. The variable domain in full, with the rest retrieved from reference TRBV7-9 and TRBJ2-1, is DTGVSQNPRHKITKRGQNVTFRCDPISEHNRLYWYRQTLGQGPEFLTYFQNEAQLEKSRLLSDRFSAERPKGSFSTLEIQRTEQGDSAMYLCASSGRGESYNEQFFGPGTRLTVL.

DNA of the CDR3: TGCAGCGTTGAAGTCCCGGGACAGGGCGACTCCTACAATGAGCAGTTCTTC. Its protein is CSVEVPGQGDSYNEQFF. This chain joins TRBV29-1 and TRBJ2-1; 9 bases map to TRBD1. Trimming took 1 base from V and 0 from J; bases not matched to a gene: 7. This CDR3 region has 17 residues. Germline CDR1 and CDR2: SQVTM and ANQGSEA.